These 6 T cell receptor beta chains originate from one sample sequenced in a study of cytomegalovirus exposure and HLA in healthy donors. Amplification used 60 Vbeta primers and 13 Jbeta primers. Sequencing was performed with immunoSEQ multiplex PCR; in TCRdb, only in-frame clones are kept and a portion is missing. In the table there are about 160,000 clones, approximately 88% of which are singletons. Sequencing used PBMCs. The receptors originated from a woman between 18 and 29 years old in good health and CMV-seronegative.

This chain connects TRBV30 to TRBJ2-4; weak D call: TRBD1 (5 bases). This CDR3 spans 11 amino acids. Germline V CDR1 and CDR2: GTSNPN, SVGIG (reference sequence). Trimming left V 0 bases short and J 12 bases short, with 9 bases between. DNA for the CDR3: TGTGCCTGGAGTGTATCCAGGGATCAGTACTTC. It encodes CAWSVSRDQYF.

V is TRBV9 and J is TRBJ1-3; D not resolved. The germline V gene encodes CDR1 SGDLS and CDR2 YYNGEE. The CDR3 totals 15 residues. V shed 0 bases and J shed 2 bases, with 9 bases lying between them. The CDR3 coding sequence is TGTGCCAGCAGCGTAGGAGGGTTAACTGGAAACACCATATATTTT. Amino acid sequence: CASSVGGLTGNTIYF.

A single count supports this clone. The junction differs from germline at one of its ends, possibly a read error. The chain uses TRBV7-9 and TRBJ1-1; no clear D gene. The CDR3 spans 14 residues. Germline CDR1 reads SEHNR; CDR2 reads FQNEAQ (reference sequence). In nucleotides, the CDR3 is TGTTCCAGCAGCCGCCCACTTACAAGACTTGAAGCTTTCTTT. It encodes CSSSRPLTRLEAFF.

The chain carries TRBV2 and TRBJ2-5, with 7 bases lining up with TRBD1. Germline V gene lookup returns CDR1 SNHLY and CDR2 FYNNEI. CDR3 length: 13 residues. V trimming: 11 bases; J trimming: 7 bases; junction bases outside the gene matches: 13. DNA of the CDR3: TGTGCCTCCGGCCCGGGACCAGGGGGGACCCAGTACTTC. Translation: CASGPGPGGTQYF.

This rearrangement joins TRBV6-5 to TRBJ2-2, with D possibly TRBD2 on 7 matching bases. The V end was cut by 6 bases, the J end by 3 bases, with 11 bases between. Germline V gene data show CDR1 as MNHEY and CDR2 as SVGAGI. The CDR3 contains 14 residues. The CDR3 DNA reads TGTGCCAGCAGAGCGGGACAATACACCGGGGAGCTGTTTTTT. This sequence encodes CASRAGQYTGELFF.

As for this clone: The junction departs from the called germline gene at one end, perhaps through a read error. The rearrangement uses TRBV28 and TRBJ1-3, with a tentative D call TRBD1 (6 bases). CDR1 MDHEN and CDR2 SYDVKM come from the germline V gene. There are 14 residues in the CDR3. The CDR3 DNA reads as TGTGTCAGCTCTGGGGCGGGGGGCGCTTACACCATATATTTT. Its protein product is CVSSGAGGAYTIYF.